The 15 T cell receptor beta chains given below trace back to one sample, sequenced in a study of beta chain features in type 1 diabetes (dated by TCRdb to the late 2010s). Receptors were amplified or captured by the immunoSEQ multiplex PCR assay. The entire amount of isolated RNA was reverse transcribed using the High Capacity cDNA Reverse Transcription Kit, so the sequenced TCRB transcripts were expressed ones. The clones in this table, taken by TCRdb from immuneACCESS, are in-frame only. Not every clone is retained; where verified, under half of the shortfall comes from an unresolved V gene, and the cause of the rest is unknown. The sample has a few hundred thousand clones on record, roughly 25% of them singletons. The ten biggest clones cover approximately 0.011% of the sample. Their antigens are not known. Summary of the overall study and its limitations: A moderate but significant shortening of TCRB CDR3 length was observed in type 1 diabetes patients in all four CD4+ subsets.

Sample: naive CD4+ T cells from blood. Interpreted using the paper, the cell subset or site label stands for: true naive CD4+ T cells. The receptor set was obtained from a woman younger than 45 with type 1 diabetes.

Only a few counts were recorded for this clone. The CDR3, as DNA: TGTGCCAGCAGCTTAGCCGTCGGTACGCAGTATTTT. Amino acids: CASSLAVGTQYF. This chain connects TRBV11-2 to TRBJ2-3; no firm D call. Germline loops: CDR1 SGHAT, CDR2 FQNNGV. V gave up 1 base and J gave up 8 bases, with 7 bases separating them. The CDR3 consists of 12 residues.

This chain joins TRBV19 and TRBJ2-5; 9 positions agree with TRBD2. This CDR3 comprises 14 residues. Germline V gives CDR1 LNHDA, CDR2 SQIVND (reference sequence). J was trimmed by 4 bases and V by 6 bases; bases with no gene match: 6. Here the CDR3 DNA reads TGTGCCAGTAGGCCAGCGGGAGGTCGAGAGACCCAGTACTTC. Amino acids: CASRPAGGRETQYF.

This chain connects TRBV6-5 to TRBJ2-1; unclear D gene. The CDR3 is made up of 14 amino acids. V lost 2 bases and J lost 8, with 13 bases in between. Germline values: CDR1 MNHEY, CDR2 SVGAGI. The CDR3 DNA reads TGTGCCAGCAGTTACAGGCAGGTGAAGTATGAGCAGTTCTTC. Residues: CASSYRQVKYEQFF.

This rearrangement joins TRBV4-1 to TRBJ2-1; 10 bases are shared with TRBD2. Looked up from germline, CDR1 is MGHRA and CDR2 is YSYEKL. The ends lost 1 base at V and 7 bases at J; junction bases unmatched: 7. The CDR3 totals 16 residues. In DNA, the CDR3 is TGCGCCAGCAGCCAAGTGGCTAGCGGGAGACCAAATGAGCAGTTCTTC. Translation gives CASSQVASGRPNEQFF.

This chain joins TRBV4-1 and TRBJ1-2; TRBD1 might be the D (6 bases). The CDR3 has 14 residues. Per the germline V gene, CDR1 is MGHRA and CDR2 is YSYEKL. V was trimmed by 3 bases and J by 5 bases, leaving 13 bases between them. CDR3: CASSQDSPRYGYTF. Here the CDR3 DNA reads TGCGCCAGCAGCCAGGACAGCCCCAGGTATGGCTACACCTTC.

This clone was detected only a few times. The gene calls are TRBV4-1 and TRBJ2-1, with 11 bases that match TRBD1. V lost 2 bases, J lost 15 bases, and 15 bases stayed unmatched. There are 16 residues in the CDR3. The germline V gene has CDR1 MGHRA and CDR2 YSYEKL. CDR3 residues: CASSQLLTRRDRGAFF. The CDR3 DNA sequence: TGCGCCAGCAGCCAACTCCTCACTCGCCGGGACAGGGGGGCGTTCTTC.

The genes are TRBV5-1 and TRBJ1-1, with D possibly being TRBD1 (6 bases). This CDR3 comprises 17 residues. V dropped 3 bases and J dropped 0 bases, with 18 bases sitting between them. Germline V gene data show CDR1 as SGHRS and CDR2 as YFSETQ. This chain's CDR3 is CASSSAEGQTMNTEAFF. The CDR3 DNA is TGCGCCAGCAGCTCGGCAGAAGGACAGACAATGAACACTGAAGCTTTCTTT.

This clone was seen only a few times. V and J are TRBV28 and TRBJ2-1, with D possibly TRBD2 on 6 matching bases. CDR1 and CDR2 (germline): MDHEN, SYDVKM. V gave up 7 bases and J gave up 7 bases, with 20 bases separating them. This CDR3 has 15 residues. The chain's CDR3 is CASTPGTASRNEQFF. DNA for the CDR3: TGTGCCAGCACCCCAGGGACTGCCTCGAGAAATGAGCAGTTCTTC.

The CDR3 DNA follows: TGTGCCAGCAGCGAACTAGCGGGAGCTGTTGAGCAGTTCTTC. Its protein is CASSELAGAVEQFF. The rearrangement joins TRBV11-2 to TRBJ2-1; 11 positions match TRBD2. CDR3 length: 14 residues. Germline values: CDR1 SGHAT, CDR2 FQNNGV. Unmatched junction bases numbered 6, after V lost 5 bases and J lost 9 bases.

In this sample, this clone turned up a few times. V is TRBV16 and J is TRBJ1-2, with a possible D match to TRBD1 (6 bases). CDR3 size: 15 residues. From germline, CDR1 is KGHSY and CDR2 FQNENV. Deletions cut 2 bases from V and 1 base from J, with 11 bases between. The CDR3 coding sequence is TGTGCCAGCAGCCAACGCAGACAGGTTAACTATGGCTACACCTTC. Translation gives CASSQRRQVNYGYTF.

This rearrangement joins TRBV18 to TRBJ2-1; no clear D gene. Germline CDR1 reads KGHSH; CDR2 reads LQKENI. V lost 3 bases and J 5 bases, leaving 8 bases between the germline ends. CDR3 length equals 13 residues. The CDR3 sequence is CASSPLENNEQFF. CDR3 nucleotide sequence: TGTGCCAGCTCACCCTTGGAGAACAATGAGCAGTTCTTC. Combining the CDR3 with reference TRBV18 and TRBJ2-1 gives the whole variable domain NAGVMQNPRHLVRRRGQEARLRCSPMKGHSHVYWYRQLPEEGLKFMVYLQKENIIDESGMPKERFSAEFPKEGPSILRIQQVVRGDSAAYFCASSPLENNEQFFGPGTRLTVL.

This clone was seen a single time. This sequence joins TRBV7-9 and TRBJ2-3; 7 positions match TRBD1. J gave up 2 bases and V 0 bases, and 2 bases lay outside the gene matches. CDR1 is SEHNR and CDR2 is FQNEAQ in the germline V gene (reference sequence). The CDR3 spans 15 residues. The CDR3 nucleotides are TGTGCCAGCAGCTTAGCGGGGACAGCCACAGATACGCAGTATTTT. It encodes CASSLAGTATDTQYF.

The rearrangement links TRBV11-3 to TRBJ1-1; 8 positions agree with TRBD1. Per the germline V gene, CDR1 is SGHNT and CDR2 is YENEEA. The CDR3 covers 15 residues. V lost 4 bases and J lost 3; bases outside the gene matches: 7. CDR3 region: CASSYRTGRYTEAFF. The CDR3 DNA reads TGTGCCAGCAGCTACCGGACAGGGAGGTACACTGAAGCTTTCTTT.

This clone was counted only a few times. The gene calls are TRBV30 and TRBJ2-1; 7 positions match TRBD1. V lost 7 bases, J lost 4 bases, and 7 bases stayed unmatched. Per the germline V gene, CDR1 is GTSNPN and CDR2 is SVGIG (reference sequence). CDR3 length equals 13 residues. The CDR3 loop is CALTGSMYNEQFF. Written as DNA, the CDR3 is TGTGCCTTGACAGGGTCAATGTACAATGAGCAGTTCTTC.

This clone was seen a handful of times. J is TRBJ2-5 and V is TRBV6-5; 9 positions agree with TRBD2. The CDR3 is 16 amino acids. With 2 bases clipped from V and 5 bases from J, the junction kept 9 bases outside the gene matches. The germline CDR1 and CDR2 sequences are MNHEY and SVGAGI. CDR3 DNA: TGTGCCAGCAGTTACGCGGGAGGGCCTCGATATGAGACCCAGTACTTC. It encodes CASSYAGGPRYETQYF.